The rows below give T cell receptor beta chains drawn from one sample of a study of T cells in tuberculosis. Clones were read by immunoSEQ multiplex PCR, and TCRdb kept only the in-frame ones, dropping some. The table shows over 25,000 clones, with 90% occurring only once. The sample comprised PBMCs. These TCRs come from a donor aged 10-29 years with latent tuberculosis or without tuberculosis infection. The CDR3 runs from the conserved cysteine through the conserved F or W.

j_gene	v_gene	CDR3aa
TRBJ1-1	TRBV7-9	CASSLGWGRSTEAFF
TRBJ2-7	TRBV11-2	CASIKGELYYGGEQYF
TRBJ1-2	TRBV5-4	CASSWDSRLGGYTF
TRBJ2-7	TRBV11-2	CASSLDRPYEQYF
TRBJ1-1	TRBV2	CASSDETRNTEAFF
TRBJ2-1	TRBV10-3	CAISAGLAGLSYNEQFF
TRBJ2-7	TRBV19	CASSIGGALTYEQYF
TRBJ2-5	TRBV2	CASTRQGRGETQYF
TRBJ2-2	TRBV10-2	CASRAIDRVGWTGELFF
TRBJ2-4	TRBV7-9	CASSSRDRGSDIQYF
TRBJ1-1	TRBV29-1	CSADRAGRGFGLEAFF
TRBJ2-3	TRBV18	CASSPQLTGTTFTDTQYF
TRBJ1-1	TRBV7-9	CASSVGQIMNTEAFF
TRBJ2-2	TRBV29-1	CSVTSGGPGELFF
TRBJ1-2	TRBV7-9	CASSHLGGRGYTF
TRBJ1-1	TRBV7-8	CASRDGITGDEAFF